A few counts support the clone carrying this TCR beta chain. CDR3 size: 17 residues. Germline CDR1 LGHNA, CDR2 YSLEER. V was cut by 0 bases and J by 2 bases, with 14 bases left in between. The sample originates from a study of cytotoxic CD8 clonotypes in ibrutinib-treated CLL. Here immunoSEQ multiplex PCR was the method, and the copy in TCRdb shows in-frame clones only, minus some. The sample carries approximately 120,000 clones, 45% to 65% recorded once. This sequence joins TRBV4-3 and TRBJ2-4; D remains unclear. This receptor was identified in a human donor with chronic lymphocytic leukemia. The sample in question was PBMCs, obtained after 24 months of ibrutinib treatment. The CDR3 protein is CASSQDKVVWTKNIQYF. The DNA for the CDR3 is TGCGCCAGCAGCCAAGATAAGGTGGTTTGGACCAAAAACATTCAGTACTTC.